The source of this T cell receptor beta chain is a study of cytomegalovirus exposure and HLA in healthy donors. Germline lookup yields CDR1 SGHNT and CDR2 YENEEA. CDR3 length equals 14 residues. V was shortened by 5 bases and J by 2 bases, with 9 bases between the two germline ends. The primer mix had 60 Vbeta and 13 Jbeta primers. This table comes from immunoSEQ multiplex PCR, and its TCRdb copy is limited to in-frame clones, with some not included. The top ten hold approximately 19% of the sample, which has approximately 75,000 clones, around 84% seen once. The rearrangement joins TRBV11-3 to TRBJ2-2, with a tentative D call TRBD1 (5 bases). This clonotype was sampled from a man aged 65-85 years in good health and CMV-seropositive. Sequencing was done on a sample of PBMCs. In DNA, the CDR3 is TGTGCCAGCAGCCCGGACACAAACACCGGGGAGCTGTTTTTT. It specifies CASSPDTNTGELFF.